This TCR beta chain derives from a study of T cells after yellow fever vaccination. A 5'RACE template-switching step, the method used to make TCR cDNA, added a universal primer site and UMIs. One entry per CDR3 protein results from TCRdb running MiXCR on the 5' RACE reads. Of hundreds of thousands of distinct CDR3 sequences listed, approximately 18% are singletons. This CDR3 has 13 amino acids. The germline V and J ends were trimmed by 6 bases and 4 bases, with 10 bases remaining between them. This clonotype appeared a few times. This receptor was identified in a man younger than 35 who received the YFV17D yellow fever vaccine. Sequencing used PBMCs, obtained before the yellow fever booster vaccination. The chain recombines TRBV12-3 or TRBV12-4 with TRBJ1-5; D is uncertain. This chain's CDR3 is CASRAYSNQPQHF. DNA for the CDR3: TGTGCCAGCAGAGCCTATTCTAATCAGCCCCAGCATTTT.